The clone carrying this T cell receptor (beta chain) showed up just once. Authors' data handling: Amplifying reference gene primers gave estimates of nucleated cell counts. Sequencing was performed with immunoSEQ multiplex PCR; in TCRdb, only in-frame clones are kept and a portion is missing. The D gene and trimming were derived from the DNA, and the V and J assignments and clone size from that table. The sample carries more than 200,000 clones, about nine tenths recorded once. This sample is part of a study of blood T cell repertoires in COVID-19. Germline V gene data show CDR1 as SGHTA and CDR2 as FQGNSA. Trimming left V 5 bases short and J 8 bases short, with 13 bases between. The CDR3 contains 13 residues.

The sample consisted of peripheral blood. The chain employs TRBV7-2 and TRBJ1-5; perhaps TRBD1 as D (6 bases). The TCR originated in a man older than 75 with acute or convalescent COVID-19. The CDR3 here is CASSDQGQEPQHF. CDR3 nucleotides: TGTGCCAGCAGCGATCAGGGGCAGGAGCCCCAGCATTTT.